A single sample gave rise to the 20 T cell receptor beta chains below, sequenced in a study of cytomegalovirus exposure and HLA in healthy donors. Primers for the PCR totalled 60 Vbeta and 13 Jbeta. Data came from immunoSEQ multiplex PCR; TCRdb stores just in-frame clones and leaves some out. The table has about 70,000 clones, roughly nine tenths seen once. The sequenced sample consisted of PBMCs. These receptors were taken from a woman aged 25 to 39 in good health and CMV-seropositive.

This sequence joins TRBV29-1 and TRBJ2-1, with 8 bases matching TRBD2. Germline values: CDR1 SQVTM, CDR2 ANQGSEA. V dropped 1 base and J dropped 2; count of bases not matched to a gene: 4. CDR3 length: 15 residues. Here the CDR3 reads CSVEGSGVPYNEQFF. Written as DNA, the CDR3 is TGCAGCGTTGAAGGTAGCGGGGTCCCCTACAATGAGCAGTTCTTC.

This clone appeared a single time. The rearrangement links TRBV18 to TRBJ2-4, with D possibly matching TRBD1 (6 bases). The V end lost 4 bases, the J end lost 2 bases, and 9 bases lay between the germline ends. The CDR3 totals 14 residues. Germline CDR1 and CDR2: KGHSH and LQKENI. CDR3 amino acids: CASSLTGSKNIQYF. The DNA for the CDR3 is TGTGCCAGCTCACTTACAGGGTCCAAAAACATTCAGTACTTC.

This clone came up once. The chain recombines TRBV18 with TRBJ1-5; possible D gene TRBD1, 5 bases. The CDR3 has 17 amino acids. With 2 bases removed from V and 3 bases from J, the gap between germline ends came to 17 bases. CDR1 KGHSH and CDR2 LQKENI come from the germline V gene. The CDR3: CASSPGRRGGSNQPQHF. In DNA, the CDR3 is TGTGCCAGCTCACCAGGCAGGCGGGGGGGATCCAATCAGCCCCAGCATTTT.

The chain employs TRBV5-4 and TRBJ2-7; TRBD2 agrees at 7 bases. Germline assignment: CDR1 SGHNT and CDR2 YYREEE (reference sequence). J lost 2 bases, V lost 1 base, and 9 bases had no gene match. This CDR3 region has 16 residues. The CDR3 bases are TGTGCCAGCAGCTTGTCCGCCGGGACTACAACCTACGAGCAGTACTTC. This encodes CASSLSAGTTTYEQYF.

The CDR3 loop reads CASSWTSTDTQYF. DNA of the CDR3: TGCGCCAGCAGTTGGACTAGCACAGATACGCAGTATTTT. The V and J genes are TRBV10-1 and TRBJ2-3, with D perhaps matching TRBD2 (5 bases). CDR3 length equals 13 residues. Trimming left V 5 bases short and J 0 bases short, with 6 bases between. The V gene's germline CDR1 is WNHNN and CDR2 SYGVQD (reference sequence).

Written as DNA, the CDR3 is TGCGCCAGCAGCCCACCGGACAGGGGGCACGACGAGCAGTACTTC. Protein: CASSPPDRGHDEQYF. The J gene is TRBJ2-7, the V gene TRBV5-1, with 11 bases that match TRBD1. CDR1 and CDR2 (germline): SGHRS, YFSETQ. J gave up 5 bases and V 4 bases, and 8 bases lay outside the gene matches. The length of the CDR3 is 15 residues.

This rearrangement joins TRBV28 to TRBJ1-1, with TRBD1 as a possible D gene (6 bases). CDR3 length: 14 amino acids. V was pared by 5 bases and J by 4 bases, with 14 bases between. Germline V gene sequence: CDR1 MDHEN, CDR2 SYDVKM. The CDR3 coding sequence is TGTGCCAGCAGTGAAACAGGGATTGGCACTGAAGCTTTCTTT. Encoded protein: CASSETGIGTEAFF.

The chain uses TRBV7-6 and TRBJ2-3; 8 positions match TRBD2. Trimming cost V 6 bases and J 1 base; bases outside gene matches: 3. This CDR3 has 14 residues. Germline V gives CDR1 SGHVS, CDR2 FNYEAQ. The CDR3 DNA reads TGTGCCAGCAGTTATAGCGGGGGCACAGATACGCAGTATTTT. Translated: CASSYSGGTDTQYF.

The V and J genes are TRBV5-1 and TRBJ2-3; 7 bases are a match to TRBD2. Per germline, CDR1 SGHRS and CDR2 YFSETQ. The CDR3 contains 15 residues. Germline trimming cut 5 bases from V and 2 bases from J; bases unmatched to any gene: 8. This CDR3 is CASSGDSGYTDTQYF. CDR3 sequence (DNA): TGCGCCAGCAGTGGAGATAGCGGGTACACAGATACGCAGTATTTT.

The gene calls are TRBV7-3 and TRBJ2-2, with 15 bases matching TRBD2. CDR1 and CDR2 from the germline V gene are SGHTA and FQGTGA. Germline trimming cut 3 bases from V and 7 bases from J; bases unmatched to any gene: 9. This CDR3 region has 18 residues. The CDR3 DNA is TGTGCCAGCAGCTTCACCGGGACTAGCGGGAGGAGGGGCGGGGAGCTGTTTTTT. This encodes CASSFTGTSGRRGGELFF. The full variable domain, rest sourced from reference TRBV7-3 and TRBJ2-2, is GAGVSQTPSNKVTEKGKYVELRCDPISGHTALYWYRQSLGQGPEFLIYFQGTGAADDSGLPNDRFFAVRPEGSVSTLKIQRTERGDSAVYLCASSFTGTSGRRGGELFFGEGSRLTVL.

This clone was counted a single time. The gene calls are TRBV5-4 and TRBJ2-7; perhaps TRBD1 as D (5 bases). V lost 3 bases and J lost 3, with 10 bases in between. CDR1 is SGHNT, CDR2 YYREEE, per germline (reference sequence). The CDR3 sequence is 13 residues long. This CDR3 is CASSSSTDYEQYF. The CDR3 DNA reads TGTGCCAGCAGCTCATCGACAGACTACGAGCAGTACTTC. The variable domain in full, completed from reference TRBV5-4 and TRBJ2-7, reads ETGVTQSPTHLIKTRGQQVTLRCSSQSGHNTVSWYQQALGQGPQFIFQYYREEENGRGNFPPRFSGLQFPNYSSELNVNALELDDSALYLCASSSSTDYEQYFGPGTRLTVT.

The genes are TRBV5-4 and TRBJ2-1, with D perhaps TRBD2 (5 bases). Germline CDR1 and CDR2: SGHNT and YYREEE (reference sequence). V lost 3 bases and J 8 bases, leaving 12 bases between the germline ends. This CDR3 has 13 amino acids. The CDR3 DNA reads TGTGCCAGCAGCTCCCCAGCGGATCATGAGCAGTTCTTC. Amino acids: CASSSPADHEQFF.

The chain carries TRBV27 and TRBJ2-7; 11 bases agree with TRBD2. Germline lookup yields CDR1 MNHEY and CDR2 SMNVEV (reference sequence). The CDR3 runs 14 residues. The V gene end was trimmed by 6 bases and the J gene end by 1 base; junction bases not matched to a gene: 2. This CDR3 reads CASRVAGGSYEQYF. Here the CDR3 DNA reads TGTGCCAGCAGAGTAGCGGGAGGGTCCTACGAGCAGTACTTC.

The chain links TRBV7-9 to TRBJ1-2, with TRBD1 as a possible D gene (5 bases). Germline loops: CDR1 SEHNR, CDR2 FQNEAQ (reference sequence). With 4 bases removed from V and 0 bases from J, the gap between germline ends came to 9 bases. This CDR3 is 14 amino acids long. CDR3 nucleotide sequence: TGTGCCAGCAGCTCCCAGGGCCCTAACTATGGCTACACCTTC. This codes for CASSSQGPNYGYTF.

This chain uses TRBV2 with TRBJ2-2; 15 bases agree with TRBD2. J gave up 7 bases and V 0 bases, and 6 bases lay outside the gene matches. The CDR3 totals 18 residues. Germline CDR1 and CDR2: SNHLY and FYNNEI. The CDR3 coding sequence is TGTGCCAGCAGTGAAGCAGGGGGACTAGCGGGAGGAATCGGGGAGCTGTTTTTT. Protein sequence: CASSEAGGLAGGIGELFF.

This rearrangement joins TRBV7-9 to TRBJ2-2; D uncertain. V dropped 3 bases and J dropped 5 bases, with 13 bases sitting between them. CDR1 is SEHNR, CDR2 FQNEAQ, per germline (reference sequence). The CDR3 has 15 residues. CDR3 DNA: TGTGCCAGCAGCTTCCAAAGACTTGGAACCGGGGAGCTGTTTTTT. Amino acid sequence: CASSFQRLGTGELFF.

The chain couples TRBV27 to TRBJ2-2; 10 positions match TRBD2. Trimming cost V 2 bases and J 4 bases; bases outside gene matches: 1. The CDR3 extends over 15 amino acids. CDR1 and CDR2 from the germline V gene are MNHEY and SMNVEV (reference sequence). The CDR3, as DNA: TGTGCCAGCAGTTTAATAGCGGGAGGCACCGGGGAGCTGTTTTTT. Translation gives CASSLIAGGTGELFF.

The chain uses TRBV28 and TRBJ1-2; D call uncertain. The germline gives CDR1 MDHEN, CDR2 SYDVKM. The CDR3 consists of 16 residues. The V end lost 2 bases, the J end lost 2 bases, and 15 bases lay between the germline ends. CDR3 bases: TGTGCCAGCAGTTTAAGTTTGTTGGGGAGAAACTATGGCTACACCTTC. It encodes CASSLSLLGRNYGYTF.

This sequence joins TRBV7-3 and TRBJ1-2, with D perhaps TRBD1 (6 bases). Germline CDR1 SGHTA, CDR2 FQGTGA. This CDR3 spans 14 amino acids. V gave up 3 bases and J gave up 8 bases, with 16 bases separating them. CDR3 nucleotide sequence: TGTGCCAGCAGCTTTGATCCTCAGGGGACGGGCTACACCTTC. Protein product: CASSFDPQGTGYTF.

The V and J genes are TRBV28 and TRBJ1-3; tentative D call: TRBD1 (5 bases). Per germline, CDR1 MDHEN and CDR2 SYDVKM. CDR3 size: 13 residues. Deletions cut 5 bases from V and 8 bases from J, with 13 bases between. CDR3 residues: CASSGGTAHTIYF. CDR3 bases: TGTGCCAGCAGTGGGGGGACGGCGCACACCATATATTTT. Combining the CDR3 with reference TRBV28 and TRBJ1-3 gives the whole variable domain DVKVTQSSRYLVKRTGEKVFLECVQDMDHENMFWYRQDPGLGLRLIYFSYDVKMKEKGDIPEGYSVSREKKERFSLILESASTNQTSMYLCASSGGTAHTIYFGEGSWLTVV.